This T cell receptor (beta chain) originates from a study of blood T cell repertoires in COVID-19. Whole-study context: Donors in the United States, Italy and Spain gave samples during acute or convalescent COVID-19.

Exposed study participants had met a COVID-19 case within 2 weeks before entry. Methods used by the authors: Cell counts per sample came from amplifying reference gene primers. Here immunoSEQ multiplex PCR was the method, and the copy in TCRdb shows in-frame clones only, minus some. V and J calls and clone size follow that table, whereas D and trimming were derived from the DNA. This sample carries hundreds of thousands of clones, approximately 89% of them seen once, and the ten largest clones take less than 3.5%. Looked up from germline, CDR1 is MGHRA and CDR2 is YSYEKL. This CDR3 contains 17 residues. V lost 5 bases to trimming and J lost 4 bases; unmatched junction nucleotides: 11.

This chain links TRBV4-1 with TRBJ2-1, with TRBD2 matching over 10 bases. This clonotype was obtained from a woman between 50 and 59 years old who had been exposed to COVID-19. Input material: PBMCs or T cells enriched from blood (not recorded which). CDR3 nucleotide sequence: TGCGCCAGCAGCGTGCACCTGATAGCGGGGGGTTACAATGAGCAGTTCTTC. Amino acid sequence: CASSVHLIAGGYNEQFF.